This is a list of T cell receptor beta chains from one sample in a study of blood T cells in healthy people across ages. MiXCR was run by TCRdb on the 5' RACE reads, yielding one entry per CDR3 protein. The table includes around 1,000,000 distinct CDR3 sequences, approximately 26% detected once. The same specimen was also included in a second study, on T cells of mothers and their children.

The sequencing sample was made of blood. Receptors were obtained from a girl under 10 years old in good health. The CDR3 runs from the conserved cysteine through the conserved F or W. A D gene is named only where the DNA matches it firmly. Only part of the rows carry a size: once, few, many, or a class if the clone is expanded.

>.|TRBV25-1|.|TRBJ2-5
CASSGPYRTQYF
TGTGCCAGCAGTGGTCCGTATAGGACCCAGTACTTC
>TRBD2|TRBV20-1|few|TRBJ2-4
CSASGRAKNIQYF
TGCAGTGCTAGCGGGAGGGCGAAAAACATTCAGTACTTC
>TRBD1|TRBV9|.|TRBJ1-4
CASSVTGTGEKLFF
TGTGCCAGCAGCGTCACAGGGACAGGTGAAAAACTGTTTTTT
>TRBD1|TRBV12-3/TRBV12-4|.|TRBJ1-2
CASSLRDSGNYGYTF
TGTGCCAGCAGTTTGCGGGACAGCGGTAACTATGGCTACACCTTC
>.|TRBV29-1|once|TRBJ2-1
CSVEDQIGQFF
TGCAGCGTTGAAGATCAAATAGGGCAGTTCTTC
>TRBD2|TRBV20-1|.|TRBJ2-7
CSARDPGLAGAPFSYEQYF
TGCAGTGCTAGAGATCCGGGACTAGCGGGGGCCCCGTTCTCTTACGAGCAGTACTTC
>TRBD2|TRBV7-8|few|TRBJ2-3
CASSPSGREDTQYF
TGTGCCAGCAGCCCTAGCGGGAGGGAGGATACGCAGTATTTT
>TRBD2|TRBV15|few|TRBJ2-3
CATSRWTGTSGTPDTQYF
TGTGCCACCAGCAGGTGGACCGGGACTAGCGGGACCCCAGATACGCAGTATTTT
>TRBD1|TRBV12-3/TRBV12-4|.|TRBJ1-4
CASSRPDRATTGLFF
TGTGCCAGCAGTCGTCCGGACAGGGCCACCACCGGACTGTTTTTT
>.|TRBV20-1|.|TRBJ2-1
CSASGGTYNEQLF
TGCAGTGCTAGCGGGGGAACGTACAATGAGCAGCTCTTC
>TRBD2|TRBV29-1|few|TRBJ2-5
CSVELAEVDETQYF
TGCAGCGTTGAACTAGCGGAGGTGGATGAGACCCAGTACTTC
>TRBD1|TRBV20-1|.|TRBJ2-1
CSAAGQGGYNEQFF
TGCAGTGCTGCCGGACAGGGGGGATACAATGAGCAGTTCTTC
>.|TRBV6-1|few|TRBJ2-6
CACDSGANVLTF
TGTGCCTGTGACTCTGGGGCCAACGTCCTGACTTTC
>.|TRBV10-3|few|TRBJ2-1
CAIRGGTEVEQFF
TGTGCCATCAGGGGAGGGACAGAAGTTGAGCAGTTCTTC
>TRBD1|TRBV9|many|TRBJ2-7
CASSVGQGAYEQYF
TGTGCCAGCAGCGTGGGACAGGGCGCCTACGAGCAGTACTTC
>.|TRBV20-1|few|TRBJ2-3
CSANGLNTDTQYF
TGCAGTGCTAATGGCCTGAACACAGATACGCAGTATTTT
>TRBD1|TRBV11-3|.|TRBJ2-5
CASSFAADREETQYF
TGTGCCAGCAGTTTCGCAGCGGACAGGGAAGAGACCCAGTACTTC
>.|TRBV28|many|TRBJ2-1
CASSLIPGNEQFF
TGTGCCAGCAGTTTAATCCCGGGGAATGAGCAGTTCTTC